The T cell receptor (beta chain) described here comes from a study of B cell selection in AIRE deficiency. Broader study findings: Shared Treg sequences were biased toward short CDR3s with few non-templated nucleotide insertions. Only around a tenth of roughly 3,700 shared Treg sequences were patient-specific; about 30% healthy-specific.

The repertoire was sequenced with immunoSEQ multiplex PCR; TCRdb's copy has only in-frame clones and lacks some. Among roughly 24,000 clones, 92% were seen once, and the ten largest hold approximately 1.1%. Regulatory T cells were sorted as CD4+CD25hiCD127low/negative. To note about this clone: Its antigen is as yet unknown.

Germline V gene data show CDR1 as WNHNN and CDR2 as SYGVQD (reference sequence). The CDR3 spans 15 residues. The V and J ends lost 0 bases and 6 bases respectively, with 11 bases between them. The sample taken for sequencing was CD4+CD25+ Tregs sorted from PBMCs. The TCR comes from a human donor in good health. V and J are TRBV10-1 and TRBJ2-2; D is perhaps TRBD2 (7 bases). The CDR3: CASSESGGGSGELFF. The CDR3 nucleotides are TGCGCCAGCAGTGAGTCGGGAGGGGGTTCCGGGGAGCTGTTTTTT.